The 11 T cell receptor beta chains presented below share a single source sample, sequenced in a study of blood T cell repertoires in COVID-19. Libraries were prepared by immunoSEQ multiplex PCR; TCRdb keeps only in-frame clonotypes and omits some of them. The table shows some 400,000 clones, with 75% to 90% occurring only once. Sequenced material: PBMCs or T cells enriched from blood (not recorded which). These receptors came from a man younger than 40 who had recovered from COVID-19.

This chain links TRBV7-2 with TRBJ2-7; a possible D gene is TRBD2 (6 bases). Looked up from germline, CDR1 is SGHTA and CDR2 is FQGNSA. The ends were cut back, 1 base at V and 2 bases at J, with 12 bases in the middle. CDR3 size: 15 residues. CDR3 bases: TGTGCCAGCAGCTTAGGGATGGCGGGGACCTACGAGCAGTACTTC. As protein: CASSLGMAGTYEQYF. The complete variable domain, with remaining parts taken from reference TRBV7-2 and TRBJ2-7, reads GAGVSQSPSNKVTEKGKDVELRCDPISGHTALYWYRQSLGQGLEFLIYFQGNSAPDKSGLPSDRFSAERTGGSVSTLTIQRTQQEDSAVYLCASSLGMAGTYEQYFGPGTRLTVT.

This chain joins TRBV10-3 and TRBJ2-3; D call uncertain. CDR3 length equals 13 residues. Germline-derived CDR1 and CDR2 are ENHRY and SYGVKD. Trimming cost V 0 bases and J 3 bases, with 4 bases left between them. CDR3 sequence reads: CAISESGTDTQYF. The CDR3 nucleotides are TGTGCCATCAGTGAGTCCGGGACAGATACGCAGTATTTT.

V and J are TRBV27 and TRBJ1-1, with a possible D match to TRBD1 (5 bases). This CDR3 has 15 amino acids. Germline V gives CDR1 MNHEY, CDR2 SMNVEV (reference sequence). V was shortened by 6 bases and J by 0 bases, with 14 bases between the two germline ends. In DNA form, the CDR3 reads TGTGCCAGCAGCAAGAGACAGCCAATGAACACTGAAGCTTTCTTT. Protein sequence: CASSKRQPMNTEAFF.

The chain recombines TRBV9 with TRBJ2-5; 7 bases align to TRBD1. The V gene's germline CDR1 is SGDLS and CDR2 YYNGEE. This CDR3 has 15 amino acids. With V trimmed by 4 bases and J by 3 bases, 9 bases remained unmatched. The CDR3 DNA is TGTGCCAGCAGCCTCACCGGGACAGCGAAAGAGACCCAGTACTTC. Translating it yields CASSLTGTAKETQYF.

The chain links TRBV27 to TRBJ2-7; D is perhaps TRBD2 (6 bases). V was cut by 4 bases and J by 6 bases, with 13 bases left in between. Germline V gene lookup returns CDR1 MNHEY and CDR2 SMNVEV (reference sequence). The CDR3 contains 13 residues. The CDR3 DNA sequence: TGTGCCAGCAGTTCTCTGACCGGGGGCGAGCAGTACTTC. Encoded protein: CASSSLTGGEQYF.

Here the CDR3 reads CASSFSGQGAGQPQHF. The CDR3 coding sequence is TGTGCCAGCAGTTTCTCAGGGCAGGGGGCAGGTCAGCCCCAGCATTTT. J is TRBJ1-5 and V is TRBV28, with 8 bases matching TRBD1. Germline V CDR1 and CDR2: MDHEN, SYDVKM. Trimming cost V 3 bases and J 6 bases; bases outside gene matches: 10. CDR3 length: 16 residues.

The chain recombines TRBV19 with TRBJ1-2; unclear D gene. The CDR3 spans 11 residues. The germline V gene has CDR1 LNHDA and CDR2 SQIVND (reference sequence). V was clipped by 6 bases and J by 6 bases, with 8 bases between them. The CDR3 spells CASRSVDGYTF. The CDR3, as DNA: TGTGCCAGTAGGTCGGTAGATGGCTACACCTTC.

The chain links TRBV29-1 to TRBJ2-2; maybe TRBD1 (5 bases). V was cut by 4 bases and J by 0 bases, with 9 bases left in between. This CDR3 spans 14 amino acids. Germline CDR1 reads SQVTM; CDR2 reads ANQGSEA. CDR3 bases: TGCAGCGTTGTAAGGGGATCGAACACCGGGGAGCTGTTTTTT. It yields the protein CSVVRGSNTGELFF.

The chain links TRBV14 to TRBJ2-3; 12 bases agree with TRBD2. The V segment lost 0 bases and the J segment 3 bases; nucleotides outside the gene matches: 4. The germline V gene has CDR1 SGHDN and CDR2 FVKESK. This CDR3 has 17 amino acids. CDR3 in DNA: TGTGCCAGCAGCCAAGATTTGCTAGCGGGAGGGACAGATACGCAGTATTTT. Translating it yields CASSQDLLAGGTDTQYF.

CDR3 sequence: CATSDFGREGYNEQFF. The CDR3 nucleotides read TGTGCCACCAGTGATTTTGGGCGGGAGGGCTACAATGAGCAGTTCTTC. V gene TRBV24-1 combines with J gene TRBJ2-1; 9 bases line up with TRBD2. Losses at the gene ends were 1 base for V and 3 bases for J; bases not matched to a gene: 3. CDR3 length: 16 residues. Germline V gene sequence: CDR1 KGHDR, CDR2 SFDVKD.

This clone has just a few counts. The chain joins TRBV9 to TRBJ2-3, with D unclear. Trimming left V 0 bases short and J 3 bases short, with 8 bases between. This CDR3 is built from 14 residues. Germline assignment: CDR1 SGDLS and CDR2 YYNGEE. The CDR3: CASSVGKLTDTQYF. CDR3 sequence (DNA): TGTGCCAGCAGCGTAGGTAAACTTACAGATACGCAGTATTTT. The full variable domain, completed using reference TRBV9 and TRBJ2-3, is DSGVTQTPKHLITATGQRVTLRCSPRSGDLSVYWYQQSLDQGLQFLIQYYNGEERAKGNILERFSAQQFPDLHSELNLSSLELGDSALYFCASSVGKLTDTQYFGPGTRLTVL.